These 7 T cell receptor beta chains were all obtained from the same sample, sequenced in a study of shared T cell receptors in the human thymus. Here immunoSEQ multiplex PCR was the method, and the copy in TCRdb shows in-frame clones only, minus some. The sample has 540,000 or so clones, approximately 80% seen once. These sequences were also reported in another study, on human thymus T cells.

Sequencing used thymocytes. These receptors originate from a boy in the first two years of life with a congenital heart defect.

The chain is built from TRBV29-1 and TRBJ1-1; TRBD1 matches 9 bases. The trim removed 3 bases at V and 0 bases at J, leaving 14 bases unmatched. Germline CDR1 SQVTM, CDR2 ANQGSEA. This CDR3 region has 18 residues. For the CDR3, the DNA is TGCAGCGTTGAGGAGAAGGGGGGGACAGGGAGTCTGAACACTGAAGCTTTCTTT. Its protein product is CSVEEKGGTGSLNTEAFF.

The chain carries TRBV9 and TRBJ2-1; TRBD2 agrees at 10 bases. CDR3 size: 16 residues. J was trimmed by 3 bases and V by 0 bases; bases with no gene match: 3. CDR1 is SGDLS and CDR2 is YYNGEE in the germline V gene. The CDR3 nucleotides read TGTGCCAGCAGCGTAGCTAGGACTAGCGGCTACAATGAGCAGTTCTTC. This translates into CASSVARTSGYNEQFF.

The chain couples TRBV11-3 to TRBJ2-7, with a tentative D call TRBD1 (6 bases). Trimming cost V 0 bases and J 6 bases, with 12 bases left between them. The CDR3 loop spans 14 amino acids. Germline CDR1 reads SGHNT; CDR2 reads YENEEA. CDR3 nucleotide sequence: TGTGCCAGCAGCTTAGATCCCACAGGGCGCGAGCAGTACTTC. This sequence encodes CASSLDPTGREQYF.

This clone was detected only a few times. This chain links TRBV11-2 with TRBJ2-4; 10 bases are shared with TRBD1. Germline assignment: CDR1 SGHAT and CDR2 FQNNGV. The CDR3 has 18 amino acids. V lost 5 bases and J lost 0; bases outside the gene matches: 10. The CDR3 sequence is CASSHQTGGGGAKNIQYF. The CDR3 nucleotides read TGTGCCAGCAGCCATCAGACAGGGGGCGGTGGAGCCAAAAACATTCAGTACTTC.

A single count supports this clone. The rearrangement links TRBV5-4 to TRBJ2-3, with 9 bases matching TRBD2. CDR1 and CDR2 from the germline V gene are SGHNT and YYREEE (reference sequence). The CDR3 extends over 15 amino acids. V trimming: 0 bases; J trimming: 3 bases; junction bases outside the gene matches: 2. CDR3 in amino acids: CASSLGGLATDTQYF. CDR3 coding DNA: TGTGCCAGCAGCTTGGGGGGACTAGCTACAGATACGCAGTATTTT.

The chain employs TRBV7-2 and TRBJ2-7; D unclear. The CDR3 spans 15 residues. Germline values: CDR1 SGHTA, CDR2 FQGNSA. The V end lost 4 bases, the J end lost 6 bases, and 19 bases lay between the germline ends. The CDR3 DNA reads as TGTGCCAGCAGCTGCGGCACGGCAGAGGAGTGCGAGCAGTACTTC. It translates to CASSCGTAEECEQYF.

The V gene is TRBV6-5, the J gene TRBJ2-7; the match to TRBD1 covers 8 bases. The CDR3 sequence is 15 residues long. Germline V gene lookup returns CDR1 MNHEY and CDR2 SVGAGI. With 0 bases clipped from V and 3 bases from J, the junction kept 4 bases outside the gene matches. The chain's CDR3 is CASSYSGTGNYEQYF. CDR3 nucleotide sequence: TGTGCCAGCAGTTACTCCGGGACAGGAAACTACGAGCAGTACTTC.